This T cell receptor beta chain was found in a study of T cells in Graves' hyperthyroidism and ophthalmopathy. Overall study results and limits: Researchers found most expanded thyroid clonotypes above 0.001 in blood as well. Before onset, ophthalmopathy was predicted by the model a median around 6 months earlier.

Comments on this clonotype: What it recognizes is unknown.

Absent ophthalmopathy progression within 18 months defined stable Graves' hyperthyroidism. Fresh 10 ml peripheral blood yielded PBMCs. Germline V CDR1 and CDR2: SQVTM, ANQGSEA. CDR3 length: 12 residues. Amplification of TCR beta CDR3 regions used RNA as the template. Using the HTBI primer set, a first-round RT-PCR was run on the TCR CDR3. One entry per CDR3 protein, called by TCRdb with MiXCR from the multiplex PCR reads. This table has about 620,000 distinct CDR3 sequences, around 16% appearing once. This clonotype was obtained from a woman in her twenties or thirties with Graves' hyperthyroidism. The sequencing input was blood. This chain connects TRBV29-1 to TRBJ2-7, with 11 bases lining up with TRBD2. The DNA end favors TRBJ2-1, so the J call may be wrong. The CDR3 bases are TGCAGCGTGGGACTAGCGGTCTACGAGCAGTTCTTC. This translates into CSVGLAVYEQFF.